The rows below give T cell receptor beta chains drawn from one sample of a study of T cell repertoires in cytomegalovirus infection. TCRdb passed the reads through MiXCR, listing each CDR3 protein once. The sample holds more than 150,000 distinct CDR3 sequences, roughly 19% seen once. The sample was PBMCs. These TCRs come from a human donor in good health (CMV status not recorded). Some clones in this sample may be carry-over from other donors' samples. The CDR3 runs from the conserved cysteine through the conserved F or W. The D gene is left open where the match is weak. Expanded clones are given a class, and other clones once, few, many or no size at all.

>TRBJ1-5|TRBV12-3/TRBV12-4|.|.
TGTGCCAGCAGTCCTCATTTCGAGGGTAGCAATCAGCCCCAGCATTTT
CASSPHFEGSNQPQHF
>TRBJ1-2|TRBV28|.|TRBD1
TGTGCCAGCAGTCGCGGGACAGGACTCTTACTTGTCTATGGCTACACCTTC
CASSRGTGLLLVYGYTF
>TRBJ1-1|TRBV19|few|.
TGTGCCAGTAGAAACCGAAACACTGAAGCTTTCTTT
CASRNRNTEAFF
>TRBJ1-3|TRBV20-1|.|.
TGCAGTGCTAGGAACGCCCGCTCTGGAAACACCATATATTTT
CSARNARSGNTIYF
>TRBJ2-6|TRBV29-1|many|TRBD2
TGCAGCGTCGGTGTAGCGGGGGGAACTGGGGCCAACGTCCTGACTTTC
CSVGVAGGTGANVLTF
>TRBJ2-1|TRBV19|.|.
TGTGCCAGTGGCCTTTTGGGGAATGAGCAGTTCTTC
CASGLLGNEQFF
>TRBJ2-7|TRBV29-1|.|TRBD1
TGCAGCGGGACCGGGACAGGGTACGAGCAGTACTTC
CSGTGTGYEQYF
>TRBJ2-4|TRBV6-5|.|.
TGTGCCAGCAGTTCCCGGCACAACATTCAGTACTTC
CASSSRHNIQYF
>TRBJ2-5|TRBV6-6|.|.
TGTGCCGCCCGGGCTGGGGGACAAGAGACCCAGTACTTC
CAARAGGQETQYF
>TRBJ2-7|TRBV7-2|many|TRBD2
TGTGCCAGCAGCTTCGGCGGGAGGGTGTACGAGCAGTACTTC
CASSFGGRVYEQYF
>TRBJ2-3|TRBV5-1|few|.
TGCGCCAGCAGCCCCATTAGACGGGACTTAGGGGATACGCAGTATTTT
CASSPIRRDLGDTQYF
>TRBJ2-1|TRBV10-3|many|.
TGTGCCATCAGTGGGAGAGGGGACTCCCATGAGCAGTTCTTC
CAISGRGDSHEQFF
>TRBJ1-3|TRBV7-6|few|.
TGTGCCAGCAGCTTACTGGGAAACACCATATATTTT
CASSLLGNTIYF
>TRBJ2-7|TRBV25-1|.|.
TGTGCCAGCAGTGACAATTCCAGGGGCTACGAGCAGTACTTC
CASSDNSRGYEQYF
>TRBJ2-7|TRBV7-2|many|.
TGTGCCAGCAGCTTAATTCTGGCAGGAAACTACGAGCAGTACTTC
CASSLILAGNYEQYF
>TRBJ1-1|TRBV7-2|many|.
TGTGCCAGCAGCTTGGACACAGGGACCACTGAAGCTTTCTTT
CASSLDTGTTEAFF
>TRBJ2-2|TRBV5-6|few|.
TGTGCCAGCAGCTTGGGGCGGCTGAGGGAAACCGGGGAGCTGTTTTTT
CASSLGRLRETGELFF
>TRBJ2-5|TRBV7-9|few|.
TGTGCCAGCAGCTTCCCGGTGGAGACCCAGTACTTC
CASSFPVETQYF
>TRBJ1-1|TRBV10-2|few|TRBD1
TGCGCCAGCAGGGGGGACAGGAACACTGAAGCTTTCTTT
CASRGDRNTEAFF
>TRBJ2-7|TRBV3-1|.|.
TGTGCCAGCAGCCCCCGACAGGTTCTCTACGAGCAGTACTTC
CASSPRQVLYEQYF
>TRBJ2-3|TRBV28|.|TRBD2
TGTGCCAGCAGTTTTCCGGGACTAAGCACAGATACGCAGTATTTT
CASSFPGLSTDTQYF
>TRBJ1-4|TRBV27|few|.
TGTGCCACGAAGCCACGTGGGACAACTAATGAAAAACTGTTTTTT
CATKPRGTTNEKLFF
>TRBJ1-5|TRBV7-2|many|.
TGTGCCAGCAGCCCCCCCCCGAGGGTTGCCGGCAATCAGCCCCAGCATTTT
CASSPPPRVAGNQPQHF
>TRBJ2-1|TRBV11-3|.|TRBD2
TGTGCCAGCAGCTTATCGGGAGGGCCGTCCTACAATGAGCAGTTCTTC
CASSLSGGPSYNEQFF
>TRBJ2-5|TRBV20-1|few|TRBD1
TGCAGTGCGGGACAGCAAGAGACCCAGTACTTC
CSAGQQETQYF
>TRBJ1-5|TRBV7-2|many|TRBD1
TGTGCCAGCAGCGAACAGGGGAGCAATCAGCCCCAGCATTTT
CASSEQGSNQPQHF
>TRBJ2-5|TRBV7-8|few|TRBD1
TGTGCCAGCAGCCCAGTCCCCGGGACAGTAAAAGAGACCCAGTACTTC
CASSPVPGTVKETQYF
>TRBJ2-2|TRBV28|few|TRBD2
TGTGCCAGCAGTCTAGCGGGAGTAAACACCGGGGAGCTGTTTTTT
CASSLAGVNTGELFF